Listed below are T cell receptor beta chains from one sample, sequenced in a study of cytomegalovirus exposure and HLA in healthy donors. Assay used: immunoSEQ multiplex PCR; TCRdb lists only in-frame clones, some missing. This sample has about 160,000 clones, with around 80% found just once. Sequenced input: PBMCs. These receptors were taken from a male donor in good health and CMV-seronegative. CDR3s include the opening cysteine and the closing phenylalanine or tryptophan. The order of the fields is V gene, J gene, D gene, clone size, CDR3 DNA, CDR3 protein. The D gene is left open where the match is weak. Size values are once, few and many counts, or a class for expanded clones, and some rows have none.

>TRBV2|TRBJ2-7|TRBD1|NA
TGTGCCAGCAGAATACCCCGGGACAGGGGCTCCTACGAGCAGTACTTC
CASRIPRDRGSYEQYF
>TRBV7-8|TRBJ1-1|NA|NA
TGTGCCAGCAGCTCTGGAGAGGGGAACACTGAAGCTTTCTTT
CASSSGEGNTEAFF
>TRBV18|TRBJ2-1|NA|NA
TGTGCCAGCTCACCACCAATCTTTGAGCAGTTCTTC
CASSPPIFEQFF
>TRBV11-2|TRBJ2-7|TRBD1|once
TGTGCCAGCAGCTTACAGCCCGGGACAGTCTCCTACGAGCAGTACTTC
CASSLQPGTVSYEQYF
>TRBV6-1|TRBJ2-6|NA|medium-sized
TGTGCCAGCAGTGAGGACAGCTCTGGGGCCAACGTCCTGACTTTC
CASSEDSSGANVLTF
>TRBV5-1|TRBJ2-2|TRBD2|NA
TGCGCCAGCAGCCCCGCGACTAGCGGGGGGGCAAACACCGGGGAGCTGTTTTTT
CASSPATSGGANTGELFF
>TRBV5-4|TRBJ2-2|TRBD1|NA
TGTGCCAGCAGCAAGGGACAGCAACCCGGGGAGCTGTTTTTT
CASSKGQQPGELFF
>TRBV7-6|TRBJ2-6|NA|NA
TGTGCCAGCAGCCAGGGGAGCTCTGGGGCCAACGTCCTGACTTTC
CASSQGSSGANVLTF
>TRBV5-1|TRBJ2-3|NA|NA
TGCGCCAGCAGCTACCCAGGGGCAGATACGCAGTATTTT
CASSYPGADTQYF
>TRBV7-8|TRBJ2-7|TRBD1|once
TGTGCCAGCAGCCCGGGACAGGGGGCAGGGGAAACCTACGAGCAGTACTTC
CASSPGQGAGETYEQYF
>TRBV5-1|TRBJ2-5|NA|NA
TGCGCCAGCAGCTTTGGCGGGTGGCGGGCCCAAGAGACCCAGTACTTC
CASSFGGWRAQETQYF
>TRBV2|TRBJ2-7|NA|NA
TGTGCCAGCAGTGAAGACAGGGTGATGGACTACGAGCAGTACTTC
CASSEDRVMDYEQYF
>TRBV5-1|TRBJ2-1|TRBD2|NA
TGCGCCAGCAGCTTGGAACTAGCGGCCCACAATGAGCAGTTCTTC
CASSLELAAHNEQFF
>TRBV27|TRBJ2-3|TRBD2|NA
TGTGCCAGCACCCGAAGCGGGGGTTCCACAGATACGCAGTATTTT
CASTRSGGSTDTQYF
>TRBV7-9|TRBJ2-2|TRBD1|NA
TGTGCCAGCAGCCTGGACAGGGGGCCCGGGGAGCTGTTTTTT
CASSLDRGPGELFF
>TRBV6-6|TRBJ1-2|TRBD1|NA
TGTGCCACGGCTCCAGGACAGGACTATGGCTACACCTTC
CATAPGQDYGYTF
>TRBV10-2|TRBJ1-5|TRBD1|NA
TGCGCCAGCAGTGATGGAAAAACAGGGGGAAGCAATCAGCCCCAGCATTTT
CASSDGKTGGSNQPQHF
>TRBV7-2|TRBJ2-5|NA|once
TGTGCCAGCAGCTTAGTCGCTAGAGGGGAGACCCAGTACTTC
CASSLVARGETQYF
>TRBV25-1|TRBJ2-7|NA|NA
TGTGCCAGCAGTGACCAGGTTGGGGGGTACTACGAGCAGTACTTC
CASSDQVGGYYEQYF
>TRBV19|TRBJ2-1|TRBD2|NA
TGTGCCAGTTGCCCAGTCCCGGGAGGGGCGGAGCAGTTCTTC
CASCPVPGGAEQFF
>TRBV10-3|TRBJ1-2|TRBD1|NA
TGTGCCATCACTCCGGGACAGGGGGCGAGTGGCTACACCTTC
CAITPGQGASGYTF
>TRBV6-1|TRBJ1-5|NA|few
TGTGCCAGCAGTGAAGCGCTTCACGGGCCCCAGCATTTT
CASSEALHGPQHF
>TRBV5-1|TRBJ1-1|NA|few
TGCGCCAGCAGCGTGGGGGGTGGGGGGTTGGACACTGAAGCTTTCTTT
CASSVGGGGLDTEAFF
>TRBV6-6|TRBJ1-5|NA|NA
TGTGCCAGCAGTCCCCCCCCGGGGGGAAGTCAGCCCCAGCATTTT
CASSPPPGGSQPQHF
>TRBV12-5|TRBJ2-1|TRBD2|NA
TGTGCTAGTGGTTTTTCCGGGACTAATTACAATGAGCAGTTCTTC
CASGFSGTNYNEQFF
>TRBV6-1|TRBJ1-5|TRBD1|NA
TGTGCCAGCAGTGAATCCCAGGGGGGCAATCAGCCCCAGCATTTT
CASSESQGGNQPQHF
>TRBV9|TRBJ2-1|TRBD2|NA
TGTGCCAGCAGCGTAGCGGGGACTAGCGGGCCGGCCTACAATGAGCAGTTCTTC
CASSVAGTSGPAYNEQFF
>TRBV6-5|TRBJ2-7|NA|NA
TGTGCCAGCCGCCGCGACAACTACGAGCAGTACTTC
CASRRDNYEQYF
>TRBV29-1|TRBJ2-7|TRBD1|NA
TGCAGCGCCACCTCCGGGACAGGTACCTACGAGCAGTACTTC
CSATSGTGTYEQYF
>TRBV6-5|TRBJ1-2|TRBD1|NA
TGTGCCAGCAGTTCCCCCCGGGACAGCTATGGCTACACCTTC
CASSSPRDSYGYTF
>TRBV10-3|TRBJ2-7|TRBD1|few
TGTGCCATCAGTGGACTGCAAGGGACAGGGCCATACTTC
CAISGLQGTGPYF
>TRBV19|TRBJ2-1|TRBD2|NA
TGTGCCAGTAGTCCGGGCGGGGGGCCCCCTTTGAAGAATGAGCAGTTCTTC
CASSPGGGPPLKNEQFF